The 28 T cell receptor beta chains presented below share a single source sample, sequenced in a study of control samples from healthy donors and cancer patients. The table came from immunoSEQ multiplex PCR; TCRdb's copy has only in-frame clones and leaves some out. This sample has about 220,000 clones, with around 94% found just once. Sample: blood. Receptor source: a man aged 50 or older in good health.

The chain combines TRBV11-2 with TRBJ1-6, with 11 positions matching TRBD1. The CDR3 runs 16 residues. Germline V gives CDR1 SGHAT, CDR2 FQNNGV. After removal of 5 bases from V and 4 bases from J, the junction contained 4 bases not matched to a gene. The CDR3 protein is CASSPGTGGYNSPLHF. DNA for the CDR3: TGTGCCAGCAGCCCCGGGACAGGGGGATATAATTCACCCCTCCACTTT.

CDR3 DNA sequence: TGTGCTAGTGGTTTGGGGCAGTCCACCTACAATGAGCAGTTCTTC. Amino acids: CASGLGQSTYNEQFF. This rearrangement joins TRBV12-5 to TRBJ2-1, with unresolved D. The CDR3 covers 15 residues. Per germline, CDR1 LGHNT and CDR2 FRNRAP. Trimming took 1 base from V and 2 from J, leaving 9 bases between them.

The chain couples TRBV7-9 to TRBJ2-7; TRBD1 is a possible D gene (6 bases). The V gene lost 2 bases and the J gene lost 9 bases, with 14 bases spanning the gap. Germline-derived CDR1 and CDR2 are SEHNR and FQNEAQ (reference sequence). This CDR3 is 13 amino acids long. CDR3 nucleotide sequence: TGTGCCAGCAGCTTAATCACAGGGCGGATGCAGTACTTC. Translating gives CASSLITGRMQYF. Full variable domain (missing parts from reference TRBV7-9 and TRBJ2-7): DTGVSQNPRHKITKRGQNVTFRCDPISEHNRLYWYRQTLGQGPEFLTYFQNEAQLEKSRLLSDRFSAERPKGSFSTLEIQRTEQGDSAMYLCASSLITGRMQYFGPGTRLTVT.

The chain uses TRBV18 and TRBJ1-1; D may be TRBD1 (6 bases). Trimming stripped 5 bases from V and 5 bases from J, with 21 bases between. This CDR3 comprises 16 residues. CDR1 and CDR2 from the germline V gene are KGHSH and LQKENI. In DNA form, the CDR3 reads TGTGCCAGCTCAGGGGACTTAATACAGGGAAATACTGAAGCTTTCTTT. This gives the protein CASSGDLIQGNTEAFF.

V usage is TRBV5-1 and J usage is TRBJ1-2; D is undetermined. The germline V gene encodes CDR1 SGHRS and CDR2 YFSETQ. V lost 2 bases and J lost 10, with 21 bases in between. This CDR3 has 15 amino acids. The CDR3 coding sequence is TGCGCCAGCAGCTTTACCCCTGACAAAGGGAGTGTCTACACCTTC. The encoded protein is CASSFTPDKGSVYTF.

The J gene is TRBJ1-5, the V gene TRBV4-1, with D uncertain. Trimming removed 1 base at V and 7 bases at J, with 26 bases between. Per germline, CDR1 MGHRA and CDR2 YSYEKL. This CDR3 has 19 residues. The DNA of the CDR3 is TGCGCCAGCAGCCAAGCGATATTGGGAATCCGCCCGAAATGGCAGCCCCAGCATTTT. Its translation: CASSQAILGIRPKWQPQHF.

The V gene is TRBV5-1, the J gene TRBJ1-5, with a possible D match to TRBD1 (5 bases). Looked up from germline, CDR1 is SGHRS and CDR2 is YFSETQ. The CDR3 is made up of 15 amino acids. The V and J ends lost 5 bases and 5 bases respectively, with 17 bases between them. The CDR3 is CASRISGGQDQPQHF. The CDR3 DNA sequence: TGCGCCAGCAGGATATCGGGCGGACAAGATCAGCCCCAGCATTTT.

J is TRBJ2-2 and V is TRBV28, with 7 bases lining up with TRBD1. Trimming cost V 5 bases and J 5 bases; bases outside gene matches: 5. This CDR3 is built from 14 residues. Germline V CDR1 and CDR2: MDHEN, SYDVKM. The CDR3 is CASSPLTGTGELFF. In DNA form, the CDR3 reads TGTGCCAGCAGTCCTCTGACAGGGACCGGGGAGCTGTTTTTT.

The V and J genes are TRBV9 and TRBJ1-4; 7 nucleotides line up with TRBD1. With 0 bases clipped from V and 3 bases from J, the junction kept 5 bases outside the gene matches. The germline V gene has CDR1 SGDLS and CDR2 YYNGEE. CDR3 length equals 16 residues. As DNA, the CDR3 is TGTGCCAGCAGCGTAGCGACGACAGGGCCTAATGAAAAACTGTTTTTT. It translates to CASSVATTGPNEKLFF.

The chain carries TRBV11-1 and TRBJ2-1; D is possibly TRBD2 (7 bases). Germline V gene data show CDR1 as SGHAT and CDR2 as FQDESV (reference sequence). Trimming removed 4 bases from V and 8 bases from J, with 12 bases in between. The CDR3 extends over 13 amino acids. CDR3 coding DNA: TGTGCCAGCAGCTCCCGGGGGGCTGATGAGCAGTTCTTC. Translated, it gives CASSSRGADEQFF.

This chain joins TRBV19 and TRBJ1-4, with D maybe TRBD1 (5 bases). Germline V gives CDR1 LNHDA, CDR2 SQIVND (reference sequence). Trimming cost V 0 bases and J 8 bases, with 13 bases left between them. CDR3 length: 15 amino acids. The CDR3: CASSIDEGRGEKLFF. CDR3 nucleotides: TGTGCCAGTAGTATAGATGAAGGGAGGGGAGAAAAACTGTTTTTT.

On this clone itself: This sample includes further DNA sequences coding for the same CDR3. The rearrangement uses TRBV2 and TRBJ1-2, with D possibly being TRBD1 (5 bases). The ends were cut back, 2 bases at V and 8 bases at J, with 12 bases in the middle. CDR1 is SNHLY, CDR2 FYNNEI, per germline. The CDR3 spans 13 residues. The CDR3 region is CASSEQGAGGYTF. CDR3 DNA sequence: TGTGCCAGCAGTGAACAGGGAGCAGGCGGCTACACCTTC.

J is TRBJ1-1 and V is TRBV27; D is possibly TRBD1 (5 bases). There are 16 residues in the CDR3. V lost 3 bases, J lost 1 base, and 15 bases lay in between. Germline V lookup: CDR1 MNHEY, CDR2 SMNVEV (reference sequence). The DNA of the CDR3 is TGTGCCAGCAGTTTCGGCCCCGGGACGGCGAACACTGAAGCTTTCTTT. Amino acid sequence: CASSFGPGTANTEAFF.

V is TRBV9 and J is TRBJ2-1; possible D gene TRBD2, 5 bases. The CDR3 spans 16 residues. Looked up from germline, CDR1 is SGDLS and CDR2 is YYNGEE. V was trimmed by 5 bases and J by 0 bases, leaving 15 bases between them. The DNA for the CDR3 is TGTGCCAGCAGTCTACTGAGTGGGAGCTCCTACAATGAGCAGTTCTTC. It yields the protein CASSLLSGSSYNEQFF. Together with reference TRBV9 and TRBJ2-1, the CDR3 gives the full variable domain: DSGVTQTPKHLITATGQRVTLRCSPRSGDLSVYWYQQSLDQGLQFLIQYYNGEERAKGNILERFSAQQFPDLHSELNLSSLELGDSALYFCASSLLSGSSYNEQFFGPGTRLTVL.

The J gene is TRBJ1-1, the V gene TRBV7-6; D not resolved. Germline CDR1 is SGHVS and CDR2 is FNYEAQ. Trimming cost V 3 bases and J 2 bases, with 10 bases left between them. The CDR3 runs to 14 residues. The CDR3 region has the DNA TGTGCCAGCAGCTTGGCGGACTTAAACACTGAAGCTTTCTTT. It is translated as CASSLADLNTEAFF.

The chain joins TRBV19 to TRBJ1-1, with 10 bases aligning to TRBD1. The CDR3 is 15 residues long. The germline V gene has CDR1 LNHDA and CDR2 SQIVND (reference sequence). The trim removed 4 bases at V and 4 bases at J, leaving 6 bases unmatched. The CDR3 loop reads CASSKGQGFGTEAFF. The CDR3 DNA sequence: TGTGCCAGTAGTAAGGGACAGGGGTTTGGCACTGAAGCTTTCTTT.

Only one count was recorded for this clone. This sequence joins TRBV18 and TRBJ1-1, with 10 bases aligning to TRBD1. The germline V gene encodes CDR1 KGHSH and CDR2 LQKENI. With V trimmed by 3 bases and J by 1 base, 2 bases remained unmatched. The CDR3 loop spans 15 amino acids. The chain's CDR3 is CASSPRDRGNTEAFF. As DNA, the CDR3 is TGTGCCAGCTCACCCCGGGACAGGGGGAACACTGAAGCTTTCTTT.

This chain connects TRBV19 to TRBJ2-7; TRBD2 matches 8 bases. The CDR3 runs 13 residues. Looked up from germline, CDR1 is LNHDA and CDR2 is SQIVND (reference sequence). Trimming removed 5 bases from V and 3 bases from J; junction bases left unmatched: 3. The CDR3 DNA reads as TGTGCCAGTAGTCAGGGACTAGGCTACGAGCAGTACGTC. Its translation is CASSQGLGYEQYV.

As to this clone: One end of the junction is discordant with germline, which a read error may explain. The V call is TRBV7-9, the J call TRBJ1-1; D remains unclear. CDR3 length: 15 residues. Germline V gives CDR1 SEHNR, CDR2 FQNEAQ (reference sequence). The CDR3 region has the DNA TGTGCCAGCAGCTTAGTCCCAGCCTGGAACTCTGAAGCTTTCTTT. Translation gives CASSLVPAWNSEAFF.

The count of this clone is one. The chain carries TRBV12-3 or TRBV12-4 and TRBJ1-1, with a tentative D call TRBD1 (6 bases). The CDR3 length is 13 residues. V lost 2 bases and J lost 5, with 9 bases in between. Written as DNA, the CDR3 is TGTGCCAGCAGTTTAATACAGGGAACTGAAGCTTTCTTT. Encoded protein: CASSLIQGTEAFF.

This chain links TRBV28 with TRBJ1-3; D ambiguous. Between the trimmed V and J ends, which lost 5 bases and 5 bases, there was a span of 4 bases. The CDR3 has 11 residues. Germline V CDR1 and CDR2: MDHEN, SYDVKM. This CDR3 is CASSTRNTIYF. The CDR3, as DNA: TGTGCCAGCAGTACCAGAAACACCATATATTTT.

The chain uses TRBV5-6 and TRBJ1-5; D is unclear. In germline, CDR1 is SGHDT, CDR2 YYEEEE. CDR3 size: 17 residues. Trimming took 2 bases from V and 0 from J, leaving 15 bases between them. CDR3 nucleotides: TGTGCCAGCAGCTTAAAATGGGGATGGGCTAGCAATCAGCCCCAGCATTTT. Its protein product is CASSLKWGWASNQPQHF. The variable domain in full, with the rest retrieved from reference TRBV5-6 and TRBJ1-5, is DAGVTQSPTHLIKTRGQQVTLRCSPKSGHDTVSWYQQALGQGPQFIFQYYEEEERQRGNFPDRFSGHQFPNYSSELNVNALLLGDSALYLCASSLKWGWASNQPQHFGDGTRLSIL.

This rearrangement joins TRBV7-9 to TRBJ1-6; 7 bases fit TRBD1. The germline V gene encodes CDR1 SEHNR and CDR2 FQNEAQ (reference sequence). CDR3 length: 14 amino acids. The junction had 6 bases not matched to a gene; V was cut back by 6 bases and J by 7 bases. DNA for the CDR3: TGTGCCAGCAGATCCGGGACAGAGAATTCACCCCTCCACTTT. Translated, it gives CASRSGTENSPLHF.

With respect to this clone: Other DNA sequences from this sample encode an identical CDR3 as well. The chain recombines TRBV18 with TRBJ1-4; D unresolved. V dropped 6 bases and J dropped 5 bases, with 10 bases sitting between them. This CDR3 has 13 amino acids. Per the germline V gene, CDR1 is KGHSH and CDR2 is LQKENI. The CDR3: CASSGGLNEKLFF. In DNA form, the CDR3 reads TGTGCCAGCTCGGGAGGGTTGAATGAAAAACTGTTTTTT.

The chain uses TRBV5-4 and TRBJ1-3; no clear D gene. Germline V CDR1 and CDR2: SGHNT, YYREEE (reference sequence). The V end was cut by 3 bases, the J end by 0 bases, with 10 bases between. The CDR3 contains 15 residues. This CDR3 reads CASSSAPFSGNTIYF. The DNA of the CDR3 is TGTGCCAGCAGCTCGGCCCCCTTCTCTGGAAACACCATATATTTT.

The gene calls are TRBV11-3 and TRBJ1-1; no reliable D call. Per the germline V gene, CDR1 is SGHNT and CDR2 is YENEEA. The CDR3 runs 13 residues. V lost 1 base and J 1 base, leaving 4 bases between the germline ends. The CDR3 region has the DNA TGTGCCAGCAGCTTAGGTCGGAACACTGAAGCTTTCTTT. Amino acid sequence: CASSLGRNTEAFF.

The V and J genes are TRBV28 and TRBJ1-2; maybe TRBD1 (5 bases). Germline CDR1 and CDR2: MDHEN and SYDVKM. The CDR3 has 13 residues. V lost 3 bases, J lost 4 bases, and 9 bases lay in between. The CDR3 nucleotides are TGTGCCAGCAGTTTGAGACAGTCCTATGGCTACACCTTC. The encoded protein is CASSLRQSYGYTF.

This rearrangement joins TRBV19 to TRBJ2-2; 8 bases match TRBD2. The V gene's germline CDR1 is LNHDA and CDR2 SQIVND (reference sequence). The V segment lost 7 bases and the J segment 6 bases; nucleotides outside the gene matches: 7. This CDR3 spans 14 amino acids. DNA of the CDR3: TGTGCCAGTACCTCGCCGGGGGGGTCCGGGGAGCTGTTTTTT. The encoded protein is CASTSPGGSGELFF.